One and the same sample provided the 12 T cell receptor beta chains below, sequenced in a study of CD8+CD57+ T cells in acquired aplastic anemia. Both TCR beta VDJ combination and CDR3 sequence profiling were carried out. Genomic DNA was the template for this profiling. TCRdb re-analysed the reads in MiXCR, keeping a single row per CDR3 protein. The table lists approximately 32,000 distinct CDR3 sequences, 75% to 85% of them singletons. Material for sequencing was sorted CD4+, CD8+, or CD8+CD57+ T cells (not recorded which) from PBMCs. These receptors came from a human donor in good health, serving as a control.

The CDR3 DNA sequence: TGTGCCAGCAGTTACTCTGAACGGAACTACGAGCAGTACTTC. This sequence encodes CASSYSERNYEQYF. The chain is built from TRBV7-9 and TRBJ2-7; D is unclear. The V end was cut by 6 bases, the J end by 3 bases, with 15 bases between. CDR3 size: 14 residues. From germline, CDR1 is SEHNR and CDR2 FQNEAQ (reference sequence).

V is TRBV24-1 and J is TRBJ2-1, with no clear D. Germline loops: CDR1 KGHDR, CDR2 SFDVKD. CDR3 length equals 11 residues. V was trimmed by 4 bases and J by 7 bases, leaving 4 bases between them. The CDR3 is CATSDTNEQFF. CDR3 in DNA: TGTGCCACCAGTGACACTAATGAGCAGTTCTTC.

This clonotype is medium-sized (0.01 to 0.1%) by share. The J gene is TRBJ1-2, the V gene TRBV20-1, with 7 positions matching TRBD1. Trimming took 5 bases from V and 2 from J; bases not matched to a gene: 8. The germline V gene has CDR1 DFQATT and CDR2 SNEGSKA (reference sequence). CDR3 length equals 14 residues. This CDR3 is CSAPTGTENYGYTF. The CDR3 nucleotides are TGCAGTGCTCCCACCGGGACAGAAAACTATGGCTACACCTTC.

The gene calls are TRBV2 and TRBJ2-2, with D uncertain. The CDR3 runs to 14 residues. Per the germline V gene, CDR1 is SNHLY and CDR2 is FYNNEI. Trimming removed 6 bases from V and 2 bases from J, with 10 bases in between. The CDR3 sequence is CASSGTENTGELFF. The CDR3 coding sequence is TGTGCCAGCAGCGGTACGGAAAACACCGGGGAGCTGTTTTTT.

This sequence joins TRBV2 and TRBJ1-1; D unclear. With 6 bases removed from V and 1 base from J, the gap between germline ends came to 9 bases. Germline V gives CDR1 SNHLY, CDR2 FYNNEI. The CDR3 consists of 13 residues. The chain's CDR3 is CASRVQTNTEAFF. CDR3 bases: TGTGCCAGCAGGGTTCAGACGAACACTGAAGCTTTCTTT.

The chain has TRBV2 and TRBJ2-7; D not certain. Between the trimmed V and J ends, which lost 1 base and 5 bases, there was a span of 9 bases. The germline gives CDR1 SNHLY, CDR2 FYNNEI. This CDR3 comprises 13 residues. CDR3 loop: CASSEDQSHEQYF. CDR3 in DNA: TGTGCCAGCAGTGAAGACCAGTCTCACGAGCAGTACTTC.

The chain uses TRBV12-3 or TRBV12-4 and TRBJ2-1, with D hard to call. Trimming took off 0 bases at V and 5 bases at J, with 8 bases between the two ends. There are 14 residues in the CDR3. The CDR3 coding sequence is TGTGCCAGCAGTTTAGCGCAGGCAAACAATGAGCAGTTCTTC. Translating gives CASSLAQANNEQFF.

The J gene is TRBJ1-2, the V gene TRBV24-1, with 8 bases matching TRBD1. The CDR3 loop spans 15 amino acids. Germline lookup yields CDR1 KGHDR and CDR2 SFDVKD. V trimming: 2 bases; J trimming: 5 bases; junction bases outside the gene matches: 6. The CDR3 protein is CATSDSGGRGYGYTF. The DNA of the CDR3 is TGTGCCACCAGTGATTCAGGGGGCCGAGGGTATGGCTACACCTTC.

The chain uses TRBV10-3 and TRBJ1-1; 8 bases map to TRBD1. The J segment lost 7 bases and the V segment lost 5 bases, leaving 6 bases of the junction unmatched. In germline, CDR1 is ENHRY, CDR2 SYGVKD. The CDR3 consists of 13 residues. In nucleotides, the CDR3 is TGTGCCATCAGTAACAGGGGGAGGAATGAAGCTTTCTTT. Its translation: CAISNRGRNEAFF.

This sequence joins TRBV7-2 and TRBJ2-5; no clear D. This CDR3 region has 14 residues. V was trimmed by 2 bases and J by 4 bases, leaving 11 bases between them. The germline gives CDR1 SGHTA, CDR2 FQGNSA. The CDR3 protein is CASSLTLYGETQYF. The CDR3 region has the DNA TGTGCCAGCAGCTTAACCCTCTATGGAGAGACCCAGTACTTC.

The chain joins TRBV29-1 to TRBJ1-2; D unresolved. CDR3 length equals 14 residues. Looked up from germline, CDR1 is SQVTM and CDR2 is ANQGSEA. Trimming removed 4 bases from V and 7 bases from J, with 19 bases in between. As DNA, the CDR3 is TGCAGCGTTGCCGCGGATCCCCTAGGAACTGGCTACACCTTC. Translating gives CSVAADPLGTGYTF.

This clonotype has more than one count but fewer than ten. V usage is TRBV29-1 and J usage is TRBJ1-6; D is undetermined. V was pared by 4 bases and J by 8 bases, with 12 bases between. CDR3 size: 13 residues. The V gene's germline CDR1 is SQVTM and CDR2 ANQGSEA. The CDR3: CSVGVTRDSPLHF. In DNA, the CDR3 is TGCAGCGTTGGGGTTACTCGCGATTCACCCCTCCACTTT.